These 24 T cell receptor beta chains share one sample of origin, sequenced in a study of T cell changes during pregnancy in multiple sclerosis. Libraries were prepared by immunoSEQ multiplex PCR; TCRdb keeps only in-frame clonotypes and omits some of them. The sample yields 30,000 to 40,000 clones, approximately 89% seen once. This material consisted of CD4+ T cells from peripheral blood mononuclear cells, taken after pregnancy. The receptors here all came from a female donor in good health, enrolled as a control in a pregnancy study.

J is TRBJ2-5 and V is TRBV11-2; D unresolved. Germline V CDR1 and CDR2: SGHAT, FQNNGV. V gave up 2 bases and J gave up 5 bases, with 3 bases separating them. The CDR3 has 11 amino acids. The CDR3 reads CASSLQETQYF. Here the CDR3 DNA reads TGTGCCAGCAGCTTACAGGAGACCCAGTACTTC.

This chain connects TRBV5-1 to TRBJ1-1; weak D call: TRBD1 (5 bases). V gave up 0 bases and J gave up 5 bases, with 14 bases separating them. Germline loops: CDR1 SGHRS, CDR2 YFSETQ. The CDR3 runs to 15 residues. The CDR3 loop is CASSLAAREGTEAFF. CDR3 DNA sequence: TGCGCCAGCAGCTTGGCGGCCAGGGAAGGGACTGAAGCTTTCTTT.

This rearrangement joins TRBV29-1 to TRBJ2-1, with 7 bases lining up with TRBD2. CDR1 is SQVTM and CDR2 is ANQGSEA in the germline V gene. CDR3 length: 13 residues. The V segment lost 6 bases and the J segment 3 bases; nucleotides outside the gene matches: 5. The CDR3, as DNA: TGCAGCGTCGACCGGGGGGTCTACAATGAGCAGTTCTTC. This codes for CSVDRGVYNEQFF.

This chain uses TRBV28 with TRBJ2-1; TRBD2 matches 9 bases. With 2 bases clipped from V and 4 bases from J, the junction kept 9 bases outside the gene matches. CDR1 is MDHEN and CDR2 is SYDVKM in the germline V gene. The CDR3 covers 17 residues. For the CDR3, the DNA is TGTGCCAGCAGTTTAGGCGGTCCGGCGGGAGGGTACAATGAGCAGTTCTTC. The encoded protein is CASSLGGPAGGYNEQFF.

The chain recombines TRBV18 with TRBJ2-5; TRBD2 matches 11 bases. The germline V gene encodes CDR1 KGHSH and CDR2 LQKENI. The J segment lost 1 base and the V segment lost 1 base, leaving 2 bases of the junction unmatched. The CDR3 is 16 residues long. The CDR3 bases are TGTGCCAGCTCACCACTAGCGGGGGGGATCCAAGAGACCCAGTACTTC. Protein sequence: CASSPLAGGIQETQYF.

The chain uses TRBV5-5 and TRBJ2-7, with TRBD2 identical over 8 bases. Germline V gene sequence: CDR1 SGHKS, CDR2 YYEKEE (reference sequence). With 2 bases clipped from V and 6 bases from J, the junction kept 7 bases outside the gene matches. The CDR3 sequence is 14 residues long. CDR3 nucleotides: TGTGCCAGCAGCTTAATCTCGGGAGGGGGCGAGCAGTACTTC. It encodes CASSLISGGGEQYF. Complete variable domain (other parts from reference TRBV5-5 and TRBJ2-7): DAGVTQSPTHLIKTRGQQVTLRCSPISGHKSVSWYQQVLGQGPQFIFQYYEKEERGRGNFPDRFSARQFPNYSSELNVNALLLGDSALYLCASSLISGGGEQYFGPGTRLTVT.

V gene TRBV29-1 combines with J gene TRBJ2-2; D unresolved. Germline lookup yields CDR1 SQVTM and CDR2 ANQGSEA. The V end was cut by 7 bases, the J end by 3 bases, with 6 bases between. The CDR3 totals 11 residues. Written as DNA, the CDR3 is TGCAGCGCCCGGGACACCGGGGAGCTGTTTTTT. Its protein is CSARDTGELFF.

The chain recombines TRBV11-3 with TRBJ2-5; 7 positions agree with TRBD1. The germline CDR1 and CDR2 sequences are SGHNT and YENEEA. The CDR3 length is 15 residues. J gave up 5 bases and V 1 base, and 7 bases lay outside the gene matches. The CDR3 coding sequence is TGTGCCAGCAGCTTAGGACAGGGAGAGGAGGAGACCCAGTACTTC. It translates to CASSLGQGEEETQYF.

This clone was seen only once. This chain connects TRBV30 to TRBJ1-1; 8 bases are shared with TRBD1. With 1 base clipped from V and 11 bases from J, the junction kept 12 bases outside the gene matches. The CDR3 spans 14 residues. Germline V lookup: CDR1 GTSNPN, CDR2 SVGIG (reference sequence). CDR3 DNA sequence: TGTGCCTGGAGTGCTTGGAATAGACAGGGGTGGGCTTTCTTT. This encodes CAWSAWNRQGWAFF.

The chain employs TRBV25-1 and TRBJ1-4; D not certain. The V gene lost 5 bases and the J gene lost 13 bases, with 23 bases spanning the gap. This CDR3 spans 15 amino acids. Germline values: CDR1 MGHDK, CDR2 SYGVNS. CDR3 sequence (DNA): TGTGCCAGCAGTCCTCAGGCGGGCCAGGACGGAGTACTGTTTTTT. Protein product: CASSPQAGQDGVLFF. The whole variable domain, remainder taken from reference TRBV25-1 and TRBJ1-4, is EADIYQTPRYLVIGTGKKITLECSQTMGHDKMYWYQQDPGMELHLIHYSYGVNSTEKGDLSSESTVSRIRTEHFPLTLESARPSHTSQYLCASSPQAGQDGVLFFGSGTQLSVL.

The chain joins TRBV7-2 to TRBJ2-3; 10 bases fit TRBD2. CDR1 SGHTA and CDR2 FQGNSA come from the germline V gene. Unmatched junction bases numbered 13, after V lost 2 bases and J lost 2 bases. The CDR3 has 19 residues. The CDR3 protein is CASSLNPAGGFFFTDTQYF. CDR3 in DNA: TGTGCCAGCAGCTTAAATCCAGCGGGGGGGTTTTTTTTCACAGATACGCAGTATTTT.

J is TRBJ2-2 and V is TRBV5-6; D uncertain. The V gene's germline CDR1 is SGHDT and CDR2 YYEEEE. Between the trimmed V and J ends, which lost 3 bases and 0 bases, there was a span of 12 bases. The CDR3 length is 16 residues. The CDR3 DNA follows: TGTGCCAGCAGCTCCCGGCAGGCGACGAACACCGGGGAGCTGTTTTTT. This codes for CASSSRQATNTGELFF.

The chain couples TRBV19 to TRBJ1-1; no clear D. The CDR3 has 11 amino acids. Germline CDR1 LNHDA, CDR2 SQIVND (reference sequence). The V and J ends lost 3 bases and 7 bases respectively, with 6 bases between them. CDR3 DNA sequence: TGTGCCAGTAGTATGGGCCTTGAAGCTTTCTTT. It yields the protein CASSMGLEAFF.

The CDR3 region is CASSSAGGWGEQFF. CDR3 sequence (DNA): TGTGCCAGCAGCTCCGCGGGAGGCTGGGGTGAGCAGTTCTTC. The rearrangement uses TRBV11-3 and TRBJ2-1, with 8 bases lining up with TRBD2. CDR3 length: 14 residues. Germline-derived CDR1 and CDR2 are SGHNT and YENEEA. The V and J ends lost 4 bases and 9 bases, in that order; junction bases with no gene match: 8.

The CDR3, as DNA: TGTGCCAGCAGCCGCGCCGGGACAGGGCCCTACGAGCAGTACTTC. It encodes CASSRAGTGPYEQYF. This chain joins TRBV5-6 and TRBJ2-7; 9 bases fit TRBD1. CDR3 size: 15 residues. CDR1 is SGHDT and CDR2 is YYEEEE in the germline V gene. V gave up 4 bases and J gave up 2 bases; unmatched junction bases: 7.

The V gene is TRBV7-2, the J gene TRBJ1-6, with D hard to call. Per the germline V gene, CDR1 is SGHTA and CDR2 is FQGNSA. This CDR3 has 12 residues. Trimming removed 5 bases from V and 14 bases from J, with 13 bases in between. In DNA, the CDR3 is TGTGCCAGCAGCCTTTGGGCAGCCACCCTCCACTTT. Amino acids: CASSLWAATLHF. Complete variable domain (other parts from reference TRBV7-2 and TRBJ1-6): GAGVSQSPSNKVTEKGKDVELRCDPISGHTALYWYRQSLGQGLEFLIYFQGNSAPDKSGLPSDRFSAERTGGSVSTLTIQRTQQEDSAVYLCASSLWAATLHFGNGTRLTVT.

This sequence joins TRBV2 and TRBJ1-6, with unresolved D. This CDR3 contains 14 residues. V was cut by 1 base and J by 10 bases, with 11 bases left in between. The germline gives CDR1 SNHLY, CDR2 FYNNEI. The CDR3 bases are TGTGCCAGCAGTGAAGGAGTACTCCTCTCACCCCTCCACTTT. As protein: CASSEGVLLSPLHF.

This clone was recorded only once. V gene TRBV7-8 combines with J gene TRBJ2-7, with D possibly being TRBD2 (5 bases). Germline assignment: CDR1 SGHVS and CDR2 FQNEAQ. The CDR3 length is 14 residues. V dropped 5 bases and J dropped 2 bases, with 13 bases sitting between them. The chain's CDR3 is CASSPRTVAYEQYF. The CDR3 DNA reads TGTGCCAGCAGCCCTAGGACTGTGGCCTACGAGCAGTACTTC.

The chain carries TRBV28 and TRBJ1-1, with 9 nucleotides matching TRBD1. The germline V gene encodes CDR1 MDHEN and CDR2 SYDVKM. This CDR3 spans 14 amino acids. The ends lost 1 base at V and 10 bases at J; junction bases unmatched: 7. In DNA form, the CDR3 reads TGTGCCAGCAGTTTATTTACAGGGGGCGTAGGAGCTTTCTTT. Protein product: CASSLFTGGVGAFF.

CDR3 protein: CASSLSGGSPGELFF. For the CDR3, the DNA is TGTGCCAGCAGCTTAAGCGGGGGGTCCCCCGGGGAGCTGTTTTTT. The V call is TRBV7-8, the J call TRBJ2-2; 9 bases align to TRBD2. Looked up from germline, CDR1 is SGHVS and CDR2 is FQNEAQ. J was trimmed by 6 bases and V by 2 bases; bases with no gene match: 4. The CDR3 has 15 residues.

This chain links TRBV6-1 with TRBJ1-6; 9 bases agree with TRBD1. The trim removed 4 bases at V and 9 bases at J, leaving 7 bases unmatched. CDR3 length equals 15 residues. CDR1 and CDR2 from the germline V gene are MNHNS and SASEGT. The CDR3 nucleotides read TGTGCCAGCAGTGCCATGGGACAGGGTGGTTCACCCCTCCACTTT. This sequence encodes CASSAMGQGGSPLHF.

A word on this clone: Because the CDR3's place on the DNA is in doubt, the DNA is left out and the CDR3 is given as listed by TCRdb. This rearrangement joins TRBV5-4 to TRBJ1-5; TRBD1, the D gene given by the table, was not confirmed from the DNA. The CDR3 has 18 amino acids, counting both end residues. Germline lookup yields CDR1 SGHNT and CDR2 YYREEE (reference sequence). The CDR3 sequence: CASSSSVRGRNSNQPQHF.

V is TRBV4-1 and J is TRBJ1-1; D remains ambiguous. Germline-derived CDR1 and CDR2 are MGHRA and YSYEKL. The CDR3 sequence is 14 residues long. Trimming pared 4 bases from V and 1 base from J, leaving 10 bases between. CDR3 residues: CASSLRLANTEAFF. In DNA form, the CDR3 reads TGCGCCAGCAGCCTACGACTCGCGAACACTGAAGCTTTCTTT.

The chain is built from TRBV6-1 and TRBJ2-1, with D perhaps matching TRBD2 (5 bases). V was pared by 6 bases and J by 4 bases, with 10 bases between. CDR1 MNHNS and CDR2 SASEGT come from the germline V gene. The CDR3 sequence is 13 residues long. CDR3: CASRGSGYNEQFF. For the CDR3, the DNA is TGTGCCAGCAGGGGGTCGGGGTACAATGAGCAGTTCTTC.